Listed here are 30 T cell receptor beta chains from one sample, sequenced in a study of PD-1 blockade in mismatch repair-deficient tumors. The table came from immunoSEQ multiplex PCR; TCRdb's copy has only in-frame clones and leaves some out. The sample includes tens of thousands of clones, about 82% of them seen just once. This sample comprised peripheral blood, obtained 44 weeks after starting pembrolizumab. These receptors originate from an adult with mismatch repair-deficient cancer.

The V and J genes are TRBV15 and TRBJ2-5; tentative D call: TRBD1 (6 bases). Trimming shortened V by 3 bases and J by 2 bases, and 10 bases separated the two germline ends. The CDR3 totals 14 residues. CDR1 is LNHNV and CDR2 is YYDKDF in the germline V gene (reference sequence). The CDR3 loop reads CATSRGTGQETQYF. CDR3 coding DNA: TGTGCCACCAGCAGGGGAACAGGGCAAGAGACCCAGTACTTC.

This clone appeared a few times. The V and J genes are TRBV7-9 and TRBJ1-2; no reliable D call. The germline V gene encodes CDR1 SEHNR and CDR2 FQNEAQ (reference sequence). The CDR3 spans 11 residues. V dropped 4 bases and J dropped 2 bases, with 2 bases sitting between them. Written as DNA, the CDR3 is TGTGCCAGCAGCTCAAACTATGGCTACACCTTC. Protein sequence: CASSSNYGYTF.

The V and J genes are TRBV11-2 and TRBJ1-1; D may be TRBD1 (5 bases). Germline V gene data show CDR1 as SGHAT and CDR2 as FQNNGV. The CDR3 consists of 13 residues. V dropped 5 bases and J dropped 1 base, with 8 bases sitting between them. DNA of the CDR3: TGTGCCAGCAGCGGGGGACCGAACACTGAAGCTTTCTTT. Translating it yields CASSGGPNTEAFF. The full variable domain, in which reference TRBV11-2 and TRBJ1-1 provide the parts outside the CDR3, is EAGVAQSPRYKIIEKRQSVAFWCNPISGHATLYWYQQILGQGPKLLIQFQNNGVVDDSQLPKDRFSAERLKGVDSTLKIQPAKLEDSAVYLCASSGGPNTEAFFGQGTRLTVV.

Here the CDR3 reads CASSLGVSSDEQFF. In DNA form, the CDR3 reads TGTGCCAGCAGCTTGGGGGTTTCATCGGATGAGCAGTTCTTC. The genes are TRBV11-2 and TRBJ2-1; D is perhaps TRBD1 or TRBD2 (5 bases each). Germline V gives CDR1 SGHAT, CDR2 FQNNGV. V was pared by 3 bases and J by 8 bases, with 14 bases between. CDR3 length equals 14 residues.

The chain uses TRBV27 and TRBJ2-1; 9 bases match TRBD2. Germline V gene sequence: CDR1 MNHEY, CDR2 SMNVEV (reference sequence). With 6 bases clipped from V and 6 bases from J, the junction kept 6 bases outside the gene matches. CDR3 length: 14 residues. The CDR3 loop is CASRLAGVSNEQFF. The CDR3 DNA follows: TGTGCCAGCAGATTAGCGGGAGTCAGCAATGAGCAGTTCTTC.

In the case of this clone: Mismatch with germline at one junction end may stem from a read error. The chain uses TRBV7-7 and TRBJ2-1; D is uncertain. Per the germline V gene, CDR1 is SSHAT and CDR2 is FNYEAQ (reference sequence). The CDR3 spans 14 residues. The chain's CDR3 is CASSPLPGGSEQFF. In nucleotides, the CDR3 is TGTGCTAGCAGCCCACTTCCCGGTGGTAGTGAGCAGTTCTTC.

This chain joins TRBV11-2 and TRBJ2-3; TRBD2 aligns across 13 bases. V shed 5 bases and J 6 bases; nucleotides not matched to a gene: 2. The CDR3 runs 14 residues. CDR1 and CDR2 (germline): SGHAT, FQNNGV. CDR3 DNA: TGTGCCAGCAGCGGGACTAGCGGGGTCGATACGCAGTATTTT. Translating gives CASSGTSGVDTQYF. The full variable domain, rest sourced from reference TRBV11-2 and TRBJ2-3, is EAGVAQSPRYKIIEKRQSVAFWCNPISGHATLYWYQQILGQGPKLLIQFQNNGVVDDSQLPKDRFSAERLKGVDSTLKIQPAKLEDSAVYLCASSGTSGVDTQYFGPGTRLTVL.

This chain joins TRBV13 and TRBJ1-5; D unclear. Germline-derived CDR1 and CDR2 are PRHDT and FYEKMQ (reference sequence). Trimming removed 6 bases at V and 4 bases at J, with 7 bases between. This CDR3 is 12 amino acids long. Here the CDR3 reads CASSRGNQPQHF. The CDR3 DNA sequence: TGTGCCAGCAGTAGAGGTAATCAGCCCCAGCATTTT.

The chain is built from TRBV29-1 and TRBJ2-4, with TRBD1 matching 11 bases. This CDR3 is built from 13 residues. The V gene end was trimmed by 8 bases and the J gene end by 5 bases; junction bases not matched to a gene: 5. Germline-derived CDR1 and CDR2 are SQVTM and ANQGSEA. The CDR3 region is CSSWTGGENIQYF. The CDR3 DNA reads TGCAGCTCATGGACAGGGGGCGAAAACATTCAGTACTTC.

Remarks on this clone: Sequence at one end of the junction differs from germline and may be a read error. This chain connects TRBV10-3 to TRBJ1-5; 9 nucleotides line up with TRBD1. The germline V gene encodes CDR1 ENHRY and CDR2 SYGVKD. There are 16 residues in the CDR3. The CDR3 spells CASSSGQGLGNQPQHF. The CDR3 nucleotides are TGTGCCAGCAGTTCGGGACAGGGTCTGGGCAATCAGCCCCAGCATTTT.

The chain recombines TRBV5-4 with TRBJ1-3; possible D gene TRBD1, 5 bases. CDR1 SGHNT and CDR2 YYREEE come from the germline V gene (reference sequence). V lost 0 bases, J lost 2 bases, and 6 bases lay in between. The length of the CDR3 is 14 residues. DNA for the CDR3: TGTGCCAGCAGCTTGGAACAGGCTGGAAACACCATATATTTT. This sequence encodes CASSLEQAGNTIYF.

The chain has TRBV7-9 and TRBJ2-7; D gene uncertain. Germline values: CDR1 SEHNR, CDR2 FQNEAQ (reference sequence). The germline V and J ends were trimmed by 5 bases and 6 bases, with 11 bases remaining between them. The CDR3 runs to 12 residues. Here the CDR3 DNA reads TGTGCCAGCAGCCTAAGGTTGGGCGAGCAGTACTTC. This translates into CASSLRLGEQYF.

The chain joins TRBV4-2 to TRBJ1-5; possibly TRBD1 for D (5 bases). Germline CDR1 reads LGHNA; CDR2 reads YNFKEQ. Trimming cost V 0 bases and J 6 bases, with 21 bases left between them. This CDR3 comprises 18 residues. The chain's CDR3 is CASSQDPFREGLGQPQHF. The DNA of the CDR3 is TGTGCCAGCAGCCAAGATCCATTCAGGGAGGGCTTAGGTCAGCCCCAGCATTTT.

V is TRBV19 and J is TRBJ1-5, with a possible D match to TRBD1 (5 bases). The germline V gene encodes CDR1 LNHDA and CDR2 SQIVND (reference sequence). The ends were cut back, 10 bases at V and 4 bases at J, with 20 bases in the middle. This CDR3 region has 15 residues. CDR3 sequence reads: CATGKEGISNQPQHF. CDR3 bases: TGTGCCACAGGTAAAGAGGGGATAAGTAATCAGCCCCAGCATTTT. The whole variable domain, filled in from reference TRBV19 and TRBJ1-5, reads DGGITQSPKYLFRKEGQNVTLSCEQNLNHDAMYWYRQDPGQGLRLIYYSQIVNDFQKGDIAEGYSVSREKKESFPLTVTSAQKNPTAFYLCATGKEGISNQPQHFGDGTRLSIL.

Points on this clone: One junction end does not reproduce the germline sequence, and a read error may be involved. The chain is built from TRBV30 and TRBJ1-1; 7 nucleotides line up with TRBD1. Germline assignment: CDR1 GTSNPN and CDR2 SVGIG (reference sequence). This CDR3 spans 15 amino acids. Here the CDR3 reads CAWRPPGTANTEAFF. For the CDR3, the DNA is TGTGCCTGGAGACCCCCCGGGACAGCAAACACTGAGGCTTTCTTT.

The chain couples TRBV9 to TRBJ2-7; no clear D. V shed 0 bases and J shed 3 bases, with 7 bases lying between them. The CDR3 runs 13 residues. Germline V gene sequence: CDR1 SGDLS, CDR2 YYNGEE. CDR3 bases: TGTGCCAGCAGCGTAGATAGTGACTACGAGCAGTACTTC. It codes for CASSVDSDYEQYF.

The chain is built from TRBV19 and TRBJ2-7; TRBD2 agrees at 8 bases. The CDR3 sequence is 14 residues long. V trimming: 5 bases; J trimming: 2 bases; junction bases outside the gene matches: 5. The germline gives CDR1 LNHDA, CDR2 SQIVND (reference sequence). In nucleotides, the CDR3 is TGTGCCAGTAGTTATAGCGGGGTTACCTACGAGCAGTACTTC. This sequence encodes CASSYSGVTYEQYF.

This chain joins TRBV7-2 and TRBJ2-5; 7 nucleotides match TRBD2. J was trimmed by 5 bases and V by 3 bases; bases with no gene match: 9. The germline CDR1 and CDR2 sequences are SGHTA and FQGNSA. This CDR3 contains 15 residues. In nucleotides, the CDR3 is TGTGCCAGCAGCTTGGGCGGGAGACGGGATGAGACCCAGTACTTC. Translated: CASSLGGRRDETQYF.

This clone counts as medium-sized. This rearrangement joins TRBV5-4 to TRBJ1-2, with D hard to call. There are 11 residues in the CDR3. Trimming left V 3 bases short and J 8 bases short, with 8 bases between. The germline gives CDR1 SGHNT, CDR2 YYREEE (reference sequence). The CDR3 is CASSSVNGYTF. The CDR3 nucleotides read TGTGCCAGCAGCTCGGTGAACGGCTACACCTTC.

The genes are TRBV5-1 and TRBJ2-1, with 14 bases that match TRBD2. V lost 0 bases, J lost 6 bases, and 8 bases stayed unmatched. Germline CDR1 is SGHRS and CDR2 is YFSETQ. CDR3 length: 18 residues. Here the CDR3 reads CASSLAGTSGSIGNEQFF. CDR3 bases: TGCGCCAGCAGCTTGGCAGGGACTAGCGGGAGTATCGGCAATGAGCAGTTCTTC. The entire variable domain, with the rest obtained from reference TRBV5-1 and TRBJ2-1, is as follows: KAGVTQTPRYLIKTRGQQVTLSCSPISGHRSVSWYQQTPGQGLQFLFEYFSETQRNKGNFPGRFSGRQFSNSRSEMNVSTLELGDSALYLCASSLAGTSGSIGNEQFFGPGTRLTVL.

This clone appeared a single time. The CDR3 protein is CASSPNNNQPQHF. The CDR3 nucleotides read TGTGCCAGCTCACCAAATAACAATCAGCCCCAGCATTTT. The V gene is TRBV18, the J gene TRBJ1-5; no clear D gene. Germline loops: CDR1 KGHSH, CDR2 LQKENI. This CDR3 region has 13 residues. V lost 2 bases and J lost 3, with 5 bases in between.

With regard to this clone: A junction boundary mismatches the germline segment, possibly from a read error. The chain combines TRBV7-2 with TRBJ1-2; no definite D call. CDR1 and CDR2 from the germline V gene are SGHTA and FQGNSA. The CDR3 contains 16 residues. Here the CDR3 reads CASSQDEESPNYGYTF. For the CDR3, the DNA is TGCGCCAGCAGCCAAGATGAAGAATCTCCTAACTATGGCTACACCTTC.

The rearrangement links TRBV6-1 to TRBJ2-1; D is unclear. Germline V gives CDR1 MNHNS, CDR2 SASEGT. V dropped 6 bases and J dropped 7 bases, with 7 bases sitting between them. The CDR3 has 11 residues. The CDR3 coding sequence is TGTGCCAGCAGAGAGTGGAATGAGCAGTTCTTC. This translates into CASREWNEQFF.

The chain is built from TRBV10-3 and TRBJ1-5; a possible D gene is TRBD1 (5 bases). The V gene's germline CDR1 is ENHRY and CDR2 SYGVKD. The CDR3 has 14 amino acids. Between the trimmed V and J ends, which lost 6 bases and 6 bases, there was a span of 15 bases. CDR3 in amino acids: CAIRDTGAGQPQHF. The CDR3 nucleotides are TGTGCCATCAGGGATACCGGGGCAGGTCAGCCCCAGCATTTT.

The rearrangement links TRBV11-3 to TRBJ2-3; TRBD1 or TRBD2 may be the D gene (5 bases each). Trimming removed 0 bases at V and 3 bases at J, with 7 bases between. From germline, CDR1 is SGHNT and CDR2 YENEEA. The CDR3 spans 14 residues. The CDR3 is CASSLDGGTDTQYF. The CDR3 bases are TGTGCCAGCAGCTTAGATGGGGGAACAGATACGCAGTATTTT.

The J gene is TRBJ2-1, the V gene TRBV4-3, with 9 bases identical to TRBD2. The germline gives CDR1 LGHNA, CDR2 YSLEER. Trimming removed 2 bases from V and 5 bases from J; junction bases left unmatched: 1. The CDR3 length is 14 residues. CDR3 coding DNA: TGCGCCAGCAGCCAACTAGCGGGGAACAATGAGCAGTTCTTC. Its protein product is CASSQLAGNNEQFF.

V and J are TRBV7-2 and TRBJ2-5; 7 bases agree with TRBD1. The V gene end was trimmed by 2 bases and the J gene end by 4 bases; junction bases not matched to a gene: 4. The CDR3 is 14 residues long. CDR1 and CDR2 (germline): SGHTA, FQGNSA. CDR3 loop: CASSLSTGAETQYF. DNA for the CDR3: TGTGCCAGCAGCTTAAGTACAGGGGCAGAGACCCAGTACTTC. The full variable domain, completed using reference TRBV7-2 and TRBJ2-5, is GAGVSQSPSNKVTEKGKDVELRCDPISGHTALYWYRQSLGQGLEFLIYFQGNSAPDKSGLPSDRFSAERTGGSVSTLTIQRTQQEDSAVYLCASSLSTGAETQYFGPGTRLLVL.

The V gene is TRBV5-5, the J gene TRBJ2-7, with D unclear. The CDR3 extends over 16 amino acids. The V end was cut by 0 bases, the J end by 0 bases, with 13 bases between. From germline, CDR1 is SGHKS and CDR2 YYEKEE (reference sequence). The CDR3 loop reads CASSLDGAMSSYEQYF. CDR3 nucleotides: TGTGCCAGCAGCTTGGACGGAGCGATGAGCTCCTACGAGCAGTACTTC.

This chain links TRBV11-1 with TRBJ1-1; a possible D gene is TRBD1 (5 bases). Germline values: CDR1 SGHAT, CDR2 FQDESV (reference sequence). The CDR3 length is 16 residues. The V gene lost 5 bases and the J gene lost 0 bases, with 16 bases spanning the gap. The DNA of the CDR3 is TGTGCCAGCAGCCCCCGAGGTCCAGGGTTGAACACTGAAGCTTTCTTT. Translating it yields CASSPRGPGLNTEAFF.

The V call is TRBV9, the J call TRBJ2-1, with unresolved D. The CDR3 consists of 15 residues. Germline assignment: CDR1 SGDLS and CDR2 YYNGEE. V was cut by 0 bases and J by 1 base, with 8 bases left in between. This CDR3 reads CASSVAGNSYNEQFF. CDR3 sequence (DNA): TGTGCCAGCAGCGTAGCAGGTAATTCCTACAATGAGCAGTTCTTC.